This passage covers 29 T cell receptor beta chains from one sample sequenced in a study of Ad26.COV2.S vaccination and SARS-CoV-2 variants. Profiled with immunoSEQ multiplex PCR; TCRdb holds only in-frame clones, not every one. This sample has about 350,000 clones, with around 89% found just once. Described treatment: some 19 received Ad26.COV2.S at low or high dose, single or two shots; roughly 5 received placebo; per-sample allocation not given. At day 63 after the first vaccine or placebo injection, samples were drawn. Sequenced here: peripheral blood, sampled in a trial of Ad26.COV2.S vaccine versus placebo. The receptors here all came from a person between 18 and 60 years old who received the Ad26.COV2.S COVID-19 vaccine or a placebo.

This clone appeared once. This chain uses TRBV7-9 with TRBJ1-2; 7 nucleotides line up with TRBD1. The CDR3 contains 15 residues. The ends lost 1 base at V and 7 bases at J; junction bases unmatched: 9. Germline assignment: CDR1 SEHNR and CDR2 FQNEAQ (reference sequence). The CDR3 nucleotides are TGTGCCAGCAGCTTAGGGGACAGCTACCTTGGTGGCTACACCTTC. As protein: CASSLGDSYLGGYTF. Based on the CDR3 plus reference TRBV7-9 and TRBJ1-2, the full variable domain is DTGVSQNPRHKITKRGQNVTFRCDPISEHNRLYWYRQTLGQGPEFLTYFQNEAQLEKSRLLSDRFSAERPKGSFSTLEIQRTEQGDSAMYLCASSLGDSYLGGYTFGSGTRLTVV.

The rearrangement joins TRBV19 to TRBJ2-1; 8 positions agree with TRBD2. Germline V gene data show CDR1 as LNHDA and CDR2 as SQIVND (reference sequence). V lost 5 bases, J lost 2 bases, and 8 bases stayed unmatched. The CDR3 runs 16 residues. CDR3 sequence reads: CASSLGERGTYNEQFF. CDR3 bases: TGTGCCAGTAGTCTAGGGGAGCGGGGGACCTACAATGAGCAGTTCTTC.

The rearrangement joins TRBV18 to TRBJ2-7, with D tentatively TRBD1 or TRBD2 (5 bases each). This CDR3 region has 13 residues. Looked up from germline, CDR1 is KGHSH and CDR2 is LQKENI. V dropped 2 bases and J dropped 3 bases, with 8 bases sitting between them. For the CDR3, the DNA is TGTGCCAGCTCACCAGGGACCAGCTACGAGCAGTACTTC. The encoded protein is CASSPGTSYEQYF.

CDR3 DNA: TGTGCCAGCAGTCCGGGGACTAGCGGGTATCCCGGGGAGCTGTTTTTT. Its translation is CASSPGTSGYPGELFF. The chain couples TRBV6-2 or TRBV6-3 to TRBJ2-2, with 12 bases fitting TRBD2. The CDR3 contains 16 residues. V was pared by 5 bases and J by 6 bases, with 7 bases of the junction left unmatched. Germline-derived CDR1 and CDR2 are MNHEY and SVGEGT.

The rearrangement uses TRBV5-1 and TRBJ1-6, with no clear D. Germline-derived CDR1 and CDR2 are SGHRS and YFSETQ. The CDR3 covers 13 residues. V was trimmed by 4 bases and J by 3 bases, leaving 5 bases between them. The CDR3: CASSRDYNSPLHF. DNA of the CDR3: TGCGCCAGCAGCCGGGACTATAATTCACCCCTCCACTTT.

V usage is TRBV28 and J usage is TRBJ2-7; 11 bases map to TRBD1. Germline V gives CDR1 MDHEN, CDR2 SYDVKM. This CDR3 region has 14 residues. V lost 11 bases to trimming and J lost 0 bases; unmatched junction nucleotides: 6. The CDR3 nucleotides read TGTGCCGCCGGACAGGGGGCCTTCTCCTACGAGCAGTACTTC. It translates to CAAGQGAFSYEQYF.

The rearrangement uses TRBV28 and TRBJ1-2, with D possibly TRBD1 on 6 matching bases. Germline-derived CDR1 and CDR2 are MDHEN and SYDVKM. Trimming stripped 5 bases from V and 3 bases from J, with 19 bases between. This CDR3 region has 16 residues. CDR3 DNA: TGTGCCAGCAGTCCTGGGGGGGCCGGAGGCTACTATGGCTACACCTTC. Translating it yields CASSPGGAGGYYGYTF.

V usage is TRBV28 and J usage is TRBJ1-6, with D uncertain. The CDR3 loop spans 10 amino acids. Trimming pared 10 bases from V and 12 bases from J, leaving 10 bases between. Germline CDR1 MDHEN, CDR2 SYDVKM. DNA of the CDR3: TGTGCCACCTCCGGGAAACCCCTCCACTTT. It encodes CATSGKPLHF. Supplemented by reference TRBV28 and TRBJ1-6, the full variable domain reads DVKVTQSSRYLVKRTGEKVFLECVQDMDHENMFWYRQDPGLGLRLIYFSYDVKMKEKGDIPEGYSVSREKKERFSLILESASTNQTSMYLCATSGKPLHFGNGTRLTVT.

CDR3 DNA sequence: TGCGCCAGCAGCAAGGGACAGCTCTCGAACACTGAAGCTTTCTTT. Its translation is CASSKGQLSNTEAFF. The chain uses TRBV5-1 and TRBJ1-1, with TRBD1 matching 7 bases. The CDR3 covers 15 residues. The V segment lost 4 bases and the J segment 1 base; nucleotides outside the gene matches: 7. Germline assignment: CDR1 SGHRS and CDR2 YFSETQ.

The CDR3 DNA reads TGTGCCAGCAGTTTATTACAGGGGGCGCGCCTCTATGGCTACACCTTC. Its translation is CASSLLQGARLYGYTF. This chain links TRBV28 with TRBJ1-2, with 9 bases aligning to TRBD1. J lost 4 bases, V lost 1 base, and 7 bases had no gene match. CDR3 size: 16 residues. Per germline, CDR1 MDHEN and CDR2 SYDVKM.

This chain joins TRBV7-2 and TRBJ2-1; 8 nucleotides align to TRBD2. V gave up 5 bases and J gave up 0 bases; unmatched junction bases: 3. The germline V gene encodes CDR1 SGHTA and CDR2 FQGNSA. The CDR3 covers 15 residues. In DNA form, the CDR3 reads TGTGCCAGCAGCCCGCGGGGGGCCTCCTACAATGAGCAGTTCTTC. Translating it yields CASSPRGASYNEQFF. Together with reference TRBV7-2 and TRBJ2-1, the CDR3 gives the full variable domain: GAGVSQSPSNKVTEKGKDVELRCDPISGHTALYWYRQSLGQGLEFLIYFQGNSAPDKSGLPSDRFSAERTGGSVSTLTIQRTQQEDSAVYLCASSPRGASYNEQFFGPGTRLTVL.

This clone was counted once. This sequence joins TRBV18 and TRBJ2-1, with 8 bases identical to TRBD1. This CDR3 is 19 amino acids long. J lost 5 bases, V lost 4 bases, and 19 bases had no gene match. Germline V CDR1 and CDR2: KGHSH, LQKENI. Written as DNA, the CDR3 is TGTGCCAGCTCACGTTCCACCGGGACAGGCGTGGGAAAAAACAATGAGCAGTTCTTC. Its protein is CASSRSTGTGVGKNNEQFF.

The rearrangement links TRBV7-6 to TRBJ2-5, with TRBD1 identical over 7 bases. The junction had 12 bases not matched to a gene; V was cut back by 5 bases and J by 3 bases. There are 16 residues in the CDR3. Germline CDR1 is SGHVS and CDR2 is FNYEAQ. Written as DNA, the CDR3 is TGTGCCAGCAGCGATCCGACCGGGACAGTTAAAGAGACCCAGTACTTC. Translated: CASSDPTGTVKETQYF. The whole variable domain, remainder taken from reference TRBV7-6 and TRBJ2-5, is GAGVSQSPRYKVTKRGQDVALRCDPISGHVSLYWYRQALGQGPEFLTYFNYEAQQDKSGLPNDRFSAERPEGSISTLTIQRTEQRDSAMYRCASSDPTGTVKETQYFGPGTRLLVL.

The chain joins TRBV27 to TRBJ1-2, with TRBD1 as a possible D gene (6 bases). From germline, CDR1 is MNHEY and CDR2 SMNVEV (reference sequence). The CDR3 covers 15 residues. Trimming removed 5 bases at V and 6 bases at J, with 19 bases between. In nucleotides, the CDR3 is TGTGCCAGCAGTGGCCAACAGGACAGAACCAATGGCTACACCTTC. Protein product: CASSGQQDRTNGYTF.

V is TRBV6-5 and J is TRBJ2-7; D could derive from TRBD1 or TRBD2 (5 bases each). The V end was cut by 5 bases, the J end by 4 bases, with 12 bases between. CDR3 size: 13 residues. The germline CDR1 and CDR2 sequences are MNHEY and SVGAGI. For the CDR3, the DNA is TGTGCCAGCAGTATTGGGACCCGATACGAGCAGTACTTC. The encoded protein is CASSIGTRYEQYF.

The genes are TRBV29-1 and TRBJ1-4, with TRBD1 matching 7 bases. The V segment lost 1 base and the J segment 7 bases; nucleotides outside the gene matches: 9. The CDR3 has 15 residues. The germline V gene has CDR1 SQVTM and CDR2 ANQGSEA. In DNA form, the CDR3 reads TGCAGCGTTGAAGGAGAGGGGGCGCTGGGTGAAAAACTGTTTTTT. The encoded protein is CSVEGEGALGEKLFF.

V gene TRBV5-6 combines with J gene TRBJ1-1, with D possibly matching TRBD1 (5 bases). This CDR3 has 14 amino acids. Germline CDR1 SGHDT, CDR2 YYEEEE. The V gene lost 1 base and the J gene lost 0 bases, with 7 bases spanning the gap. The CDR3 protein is CASSLYRLNTEAFF. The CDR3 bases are TGTGCCAGCAGCTTGTACAGGCTGAACACTGAAGCTTTCTTT.

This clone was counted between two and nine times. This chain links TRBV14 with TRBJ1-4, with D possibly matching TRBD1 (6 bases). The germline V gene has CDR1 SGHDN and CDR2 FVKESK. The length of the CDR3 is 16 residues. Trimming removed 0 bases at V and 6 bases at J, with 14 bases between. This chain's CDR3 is CASSQERGNVDEKLFF. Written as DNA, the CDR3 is TGTGCCAGCAGCCAAGAGAGGGGGAATGTCGATGAAAAACTGTTTTTT.

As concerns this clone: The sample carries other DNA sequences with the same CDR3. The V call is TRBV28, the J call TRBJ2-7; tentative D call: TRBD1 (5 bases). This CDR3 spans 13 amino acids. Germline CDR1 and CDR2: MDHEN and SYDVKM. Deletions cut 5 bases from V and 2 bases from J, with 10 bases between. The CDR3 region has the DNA TGTGCCAGCAGTCCCGCAGGGACCTACGAGCAGTACTTC. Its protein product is CASSPAGTYEQYF.

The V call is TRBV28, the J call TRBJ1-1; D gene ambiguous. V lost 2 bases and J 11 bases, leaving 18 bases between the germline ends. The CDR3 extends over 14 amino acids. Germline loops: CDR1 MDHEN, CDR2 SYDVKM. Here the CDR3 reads CASSLPTRSHAAFF. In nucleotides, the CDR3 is TGTGCCAGCAGTTTACCGACCCGTTCACATGCGGCTTTCTTT. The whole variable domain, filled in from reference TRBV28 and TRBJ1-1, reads DVKVTQSSRYLVKRTGEKVFLECVQDMDHENMFWYRQDPGLGLRLIYFSYDVKMKEKGDIPEGYSVSREKKERFSLILESASTNQTSMYLCASSLPTRSHAAFFGQGTRLTVV.

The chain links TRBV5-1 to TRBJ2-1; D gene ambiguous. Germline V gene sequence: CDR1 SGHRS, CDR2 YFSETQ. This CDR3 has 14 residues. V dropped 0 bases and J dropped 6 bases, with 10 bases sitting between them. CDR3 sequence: CASSLASGANEQFF. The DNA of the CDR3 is TGCGCCAGCAGCTTGGCCTCAGGCGCCAATGAGCAGTTCTTC.

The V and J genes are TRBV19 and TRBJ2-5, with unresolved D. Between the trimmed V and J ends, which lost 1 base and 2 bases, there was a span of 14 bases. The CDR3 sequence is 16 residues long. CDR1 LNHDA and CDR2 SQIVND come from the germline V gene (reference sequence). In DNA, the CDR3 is TGTGCCAGTAGTATAGGAGGATTTCAGAGTCAAGAGACCCAGTACTTC. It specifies CASSIGGFQSQETQYF.

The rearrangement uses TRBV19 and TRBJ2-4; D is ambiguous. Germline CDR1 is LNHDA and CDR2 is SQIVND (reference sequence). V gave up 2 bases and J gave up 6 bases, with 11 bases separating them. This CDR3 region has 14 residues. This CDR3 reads CASSIMGRRNIQYF. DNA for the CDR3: TGTGCCAGTAGTATAATGGGTAGGAGAAACATTCAGTACTTC.

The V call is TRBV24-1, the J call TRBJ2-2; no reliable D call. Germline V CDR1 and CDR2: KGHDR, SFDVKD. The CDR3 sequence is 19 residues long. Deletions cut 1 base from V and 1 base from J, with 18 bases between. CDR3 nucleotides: TGTGCCACCAGTGATTTATCTAACAGCCCCAACCAGAACACCGGGGAGCTGTTTTTT. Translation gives CATSDLSNSPNQNTGELFF.

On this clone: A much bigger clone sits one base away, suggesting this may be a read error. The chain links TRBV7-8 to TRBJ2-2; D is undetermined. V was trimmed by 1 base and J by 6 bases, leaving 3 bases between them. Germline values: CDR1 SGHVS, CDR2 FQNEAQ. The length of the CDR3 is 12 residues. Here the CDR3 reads CASSLGAGELFF. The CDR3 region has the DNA TGTGCCAGCAGCTTAGGGGCCGGGGAGCTGTTTTTT.

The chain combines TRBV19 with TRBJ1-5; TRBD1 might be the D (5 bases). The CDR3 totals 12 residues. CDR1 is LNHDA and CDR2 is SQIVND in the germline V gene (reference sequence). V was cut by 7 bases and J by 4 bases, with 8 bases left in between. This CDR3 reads CASKQGNQPQHF. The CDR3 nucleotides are TGTGCCAGTAAGCAGGGTAATCAGCCCCAGCATTTT.

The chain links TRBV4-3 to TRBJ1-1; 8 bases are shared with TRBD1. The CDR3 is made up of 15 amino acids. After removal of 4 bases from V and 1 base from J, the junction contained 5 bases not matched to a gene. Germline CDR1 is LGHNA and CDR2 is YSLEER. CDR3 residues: CASSRLTGENTEAFF. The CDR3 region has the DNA TGCGCCAGCAGCCGTCTGACAGGGGAGAACACTGAAGCTTTCTTT.

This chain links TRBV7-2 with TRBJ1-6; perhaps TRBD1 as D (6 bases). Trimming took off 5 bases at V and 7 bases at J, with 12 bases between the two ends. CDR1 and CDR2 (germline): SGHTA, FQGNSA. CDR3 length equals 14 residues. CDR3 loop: CASSRDRRNSPLHF. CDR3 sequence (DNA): TGTGCCAGCAGCCGTGACAGGAGAAATTCACCCCTCCACTTT.

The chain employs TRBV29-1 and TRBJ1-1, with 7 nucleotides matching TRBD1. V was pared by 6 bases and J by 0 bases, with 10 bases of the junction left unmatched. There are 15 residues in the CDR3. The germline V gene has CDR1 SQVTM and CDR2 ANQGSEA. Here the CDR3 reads CSVDDTGDLNTEAFF. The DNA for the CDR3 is TGCAGCGTCGATGATACAGGGGATCTGAACACTGAAGCTTTCTTT. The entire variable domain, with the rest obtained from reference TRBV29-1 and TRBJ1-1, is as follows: SAVISQKPSRDICQRGTSLTIQCQVDSQVTMMFWYRQQPGQSLTLIATANQGSEATYESGFVIDKFPISRPNLTFSTLTVSNMSPEDSSIYLCSVDDTGDLNTEAFFGQGTRLTVV.